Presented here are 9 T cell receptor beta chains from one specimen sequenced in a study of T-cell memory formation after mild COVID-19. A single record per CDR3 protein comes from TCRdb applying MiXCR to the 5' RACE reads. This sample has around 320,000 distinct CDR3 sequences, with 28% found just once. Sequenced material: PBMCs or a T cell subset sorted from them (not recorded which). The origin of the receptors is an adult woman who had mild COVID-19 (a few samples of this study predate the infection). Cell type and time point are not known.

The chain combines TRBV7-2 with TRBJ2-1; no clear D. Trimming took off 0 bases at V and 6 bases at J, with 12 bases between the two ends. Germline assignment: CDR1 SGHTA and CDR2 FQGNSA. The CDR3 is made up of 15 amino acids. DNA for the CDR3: TGTGCCAGCAGCTTAGCGTACTCTCGGGTCAATGAGCAGTTCTTC. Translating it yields CASSLAYSRVNEQFF.

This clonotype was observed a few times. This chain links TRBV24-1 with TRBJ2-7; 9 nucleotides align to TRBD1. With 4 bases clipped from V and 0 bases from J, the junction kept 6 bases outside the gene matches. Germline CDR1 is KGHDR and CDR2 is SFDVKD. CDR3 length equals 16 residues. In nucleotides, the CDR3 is TGTGCCACCAGTGACACCGGGACAGGGAACTCCTACGAGCAGTACTTC. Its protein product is CATSDTGTGNSYEQYF.

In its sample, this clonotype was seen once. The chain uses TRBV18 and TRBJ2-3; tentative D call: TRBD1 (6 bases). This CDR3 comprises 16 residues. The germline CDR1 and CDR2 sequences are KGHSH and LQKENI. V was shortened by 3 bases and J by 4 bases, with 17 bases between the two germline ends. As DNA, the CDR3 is TGTGCCAGCTCACCGCGAGTAGGCAGGGGCGCAGATACGCAGTATTTT. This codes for CASSPRVGRGADTQYF.

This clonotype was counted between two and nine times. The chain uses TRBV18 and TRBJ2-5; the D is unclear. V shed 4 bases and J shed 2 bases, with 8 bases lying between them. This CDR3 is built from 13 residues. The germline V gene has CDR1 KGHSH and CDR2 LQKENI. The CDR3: CASSRVRQETQYF. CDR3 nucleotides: TGTGCCAGCTCACGGGTTAGGCAAGAGACCCAGTACTTC.

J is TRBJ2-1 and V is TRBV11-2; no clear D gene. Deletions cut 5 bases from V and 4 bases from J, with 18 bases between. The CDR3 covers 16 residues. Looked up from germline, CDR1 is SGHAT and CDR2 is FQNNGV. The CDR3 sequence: CASSPRRVAQYNEQFF. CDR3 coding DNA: TGTGCCAGCAGCCCAAGGAGAGTAGCCCAATACAATGAGCAGTTCTTC. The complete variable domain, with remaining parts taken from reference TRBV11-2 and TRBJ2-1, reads EAGVAQSPRYKIIEKRQSVAFWCNPISGHATLYWYQQILGQGPKLLIQFQNNGVVDDSQLPKDRFSAERLKGVDSTLKIQPAKLEDSAVYLCASSPRRVAQYNEQFFGPGTRLTVL.

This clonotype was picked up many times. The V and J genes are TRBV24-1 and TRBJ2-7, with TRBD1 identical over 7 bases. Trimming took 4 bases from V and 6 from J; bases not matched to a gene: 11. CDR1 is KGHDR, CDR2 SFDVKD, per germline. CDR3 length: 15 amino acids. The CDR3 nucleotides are TGTGCCACCAGTGACCCTTCGACAGGGAACCGCGAGCAGTACTTC. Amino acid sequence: CATSDPSTGNREQYF.

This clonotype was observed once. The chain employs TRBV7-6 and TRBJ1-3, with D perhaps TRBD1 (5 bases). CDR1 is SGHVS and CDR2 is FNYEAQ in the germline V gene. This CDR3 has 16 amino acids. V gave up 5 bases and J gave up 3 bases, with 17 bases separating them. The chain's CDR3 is CASSPGPVGDGNTIYF. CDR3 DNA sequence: TGTGCCAGCAGCCCGGGGCCGGTAGGGGATGGAAACACCATATATTTT.

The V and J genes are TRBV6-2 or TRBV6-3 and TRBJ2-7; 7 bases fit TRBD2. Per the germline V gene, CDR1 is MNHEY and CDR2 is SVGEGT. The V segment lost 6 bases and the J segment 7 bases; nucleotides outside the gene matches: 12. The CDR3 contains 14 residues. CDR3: CASSPAGLRGEQYF. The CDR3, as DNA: TGTGCCAGCAGCCCAGCGGGACTTCGGGGGGAGCAGTACTTC.

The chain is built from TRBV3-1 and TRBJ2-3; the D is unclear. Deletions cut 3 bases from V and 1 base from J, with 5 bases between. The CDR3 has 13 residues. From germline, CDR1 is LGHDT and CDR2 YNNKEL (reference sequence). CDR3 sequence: CASSHGRTDTQYF. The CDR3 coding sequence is TGTGCCAGCAGCCACGGACGCACAGATACGCAGTATTTT.